This TCR beta chain emerged from a study of OX40 agonist ivuxolimab in advanced cancers. Assay: immunoSEQ multiplex PCR; the TCRdb copy retains only in-frame clones and omits some. The sample yields 20,000 to 25,000 clones, more than 75% seen once. The germline CDR1 and CDR2 sequences are SGHTA and FQGNSA. The V segment lost 4 bases and the J segment 5 bases; nucleotides outside the gene matches: 5. The CDR3 runs to 15 residues. The sample here was CD4+ or CD8+ T cells sorted from blood, taken in a trial of the OX40 agonist ivuxolimab. The chain has TRBV7-2 and TRBJ1-4, with 9 bases identical to TRBD1. This TCR was recovered from an adult with an advanced solid tumor such as melanoma, head and neck, liver or kidney cancer. CDR3 DNA: TGTGCCAGCAGCTACGACAGGGGGGTAAATGAAAAACTGTTTTTT. This gives the protein CASSYDRGVNEKLFF. Looking up the rest from reference TRBV7-2 and TRBJ1-4 gives the full variable domain: GAGVSQSPSNKVTEKGKDVELRCDPISGHTALYWYRQSLGQGLEFLIYFQGNSAPDKSGLPSDRFSAERTGGSVSTLTIQRTQQEDSAVYLCASSYDRGVNEKLFFGSGTQLSVL.